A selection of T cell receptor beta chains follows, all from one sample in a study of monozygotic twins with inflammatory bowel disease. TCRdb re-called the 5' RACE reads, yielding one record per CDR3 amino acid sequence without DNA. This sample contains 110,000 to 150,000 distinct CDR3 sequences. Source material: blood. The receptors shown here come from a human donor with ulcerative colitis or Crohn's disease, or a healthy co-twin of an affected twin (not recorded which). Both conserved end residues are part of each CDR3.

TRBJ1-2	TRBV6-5	CASSYGLGPNYGYTF
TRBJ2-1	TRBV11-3	CASSRTSGDNEQFF
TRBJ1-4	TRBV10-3	CASSPAGNEKLFF
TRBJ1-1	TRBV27	CASSWGGFTTEAFF
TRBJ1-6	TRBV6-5	CASSYSLGPTLHF
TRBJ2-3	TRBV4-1	CASSVYLSTRTSGRKGDTDTQYF
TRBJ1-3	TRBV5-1	CASSLEQGAGGNTIYF
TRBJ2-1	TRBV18	CASSSGQGYNEQFF
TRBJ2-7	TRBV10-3	CAISGPSYEQYF
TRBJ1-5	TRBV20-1	CSARPYVTGPFSNQPQHF
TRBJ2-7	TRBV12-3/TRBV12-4	CASSYSGSSYEQYF
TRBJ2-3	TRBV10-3	CAISVPSRGTRSGTQYF
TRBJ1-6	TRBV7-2	CASSLAPGAGSPLHF
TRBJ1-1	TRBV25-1	CASVGIPHTEAFF
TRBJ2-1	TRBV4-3	CASSSNSGSSYNEQFF
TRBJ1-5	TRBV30	CAWSTGLNQPQHF
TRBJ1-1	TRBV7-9	CASSLLLVNTEAFF
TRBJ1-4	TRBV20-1	CSASPGTGIEKLFF
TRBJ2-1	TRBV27	CASSPPSGRLHNEQFF
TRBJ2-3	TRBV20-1	CSASSPGTDTQYF
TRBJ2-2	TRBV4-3	CASSQDTGRPGELFF
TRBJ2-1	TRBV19	CASSMGSSSYNEQFF
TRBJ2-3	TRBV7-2	CASSVGTDTQYF
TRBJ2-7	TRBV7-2	CASSSPGRPVVDF
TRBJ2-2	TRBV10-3	CAIRVPNTGELFF
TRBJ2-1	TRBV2	CASSTDHRYNEQFF
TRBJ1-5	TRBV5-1	CASSLDGAVVPNQPQHF
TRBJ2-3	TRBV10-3	CAISGGQTGTDTQYF
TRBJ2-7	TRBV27	CASSLRLAGTKTYEQYF
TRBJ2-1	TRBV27	CASSLGISGYNEQFF
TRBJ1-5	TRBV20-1	CSARDQGRGKKPQHF
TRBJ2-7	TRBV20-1	CSANDSYEQYF
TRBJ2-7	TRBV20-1	CSANRVTSGRREQYF
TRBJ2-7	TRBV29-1	CSVGGMAPNYEQYF
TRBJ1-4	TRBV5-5	CASSPPGRTNEKLFF
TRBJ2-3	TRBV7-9	CASTLSPGTDTQYF
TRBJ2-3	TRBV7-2	CASGKESTDTQYF
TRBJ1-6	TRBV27	CASRENGQANSPLHF
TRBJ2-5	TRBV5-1	CASSLVLAGGQETQYF
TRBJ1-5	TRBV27	CASSWKGVSNQPQHF
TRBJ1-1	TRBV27	CASSTGIPEAFF
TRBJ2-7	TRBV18	CASSLKFLTTGAYEQYF
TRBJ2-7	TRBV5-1	CASSSDRLGGVRVYEQYF
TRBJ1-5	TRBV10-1	CANDRENQPQHF
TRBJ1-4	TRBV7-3	CASSPGTGFNEKLFF
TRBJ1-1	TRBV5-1	CASSLAGHNEAFF
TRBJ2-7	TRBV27	CASSPPGQGVYEQYF
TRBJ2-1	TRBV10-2	CASRLAGYEQFF
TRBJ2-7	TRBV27	CASSFLGNPYEQYF